This T cell receptor (beta chain) was recovered during a study of blood T cell repertoires in COVID-19 (dated by TCRdb to 2018 to 2020). General notes on the study: The collaborator samples originated in the United States, Italy and Spain and spanned the acute and convalescent phases of COVID-19. The material from the prospective study consisted of cDNA or gDNA derived from T cells, B-cell-depleted T cells, or PBMCs. Subjects who had been exposed to COVID-19, were actively infected with it, or had recovered from it provided the deeply sampled blood TCRbeta repertoires that made up the dataset. The repertoires were released in a freely available public database meant as a resource for research on the immune response to SARS-CoV-2. Samples were obtained from the ongoing ImmuneRACE study (first 160 participants) and from 1,254 subjects provided by 6 global collaborators. Sample metadata almost always included a de-identified subject ID, COVID-19 status, age in years and sex. HLA class I and class II types, where available, came from metadata supplied by the sample provider rather than from assay-based typing. Study-level results and caveats: Clinical and demographic metadata were provided uncurated, with the amount varying by source and participant.

The CDR3 numbers 13 residues from cysteine through phenylalanine. Only the CDR3 part of the read is kept: 39 bases, read in frame from the first base. The germline V gene provides CDR1 MNHNS and CDR2 SASEGT. Cut back by 4 bases and 10 bases, the V and J ends lie 14 bases apart. Points on this clone: Its antigen is currently not known. The sample holds no much larger clone one base away, and base qualities are not on file.

Each collaborating institution followed its own protocols to collect whole blood in K2EDTA tubes. For TCRbeta analysis, collaborator samples were shipped as frozen whole blood, as isolated PBMCs, or as DNA extracted from either sample type. TCRbeta CDR3 regions were amplified from genomic DNA using the immunoSEQ Assay, a bias-controlled multiplex PCR. The authors' analysis ran thus. The number of nucleated cells in each sample was estimated from the amplification of reference gene primers within the assay. To quantify the absolute abundance of each unique TCRbeta CDR3 rearrangement, sequence reads were collapsed and filtered. For each sample, productive Simpson clonality was calculated by taking the square root of Simpson's diversity index across productive rearrangements. TCRdb took this table from immuneACCESS and kept in-frame rearrangements with V and J called. Such tables lack part of the clones; where checked against another copy, unresolved V genes explain under half of the gap, and the rest is unexplained. V, J and clone size were drawn from that table, and D and trimming were deduced from the DNA. The sample has around 270,000 clones on record, around 88% of them singletons. The ten top clones hold 4.6% of the sample.

Sequenced: peripheral blood. The chain is assembled from TRBV6-1 and TRBJ1-5, with no reliable assignment of the D segment. The clonotype comes from a man in his forties or fifties with acute or convalescent COVID-19. The CDR3 protein is CASSGALVSPQHF. The DNA reads as follows: TGTGCCAGCAGTGGAGCCCTAGTTTCACCCCAGCATTTT.